The 4 T cell receptor beta chains below were found in one sample sequenced in a study of blood T cell repertoires in COVID-19 (TCRdb year 2020). The library was generated by the immunoSEQ multiplex PCR assay. In TCRdb, the immuneACCESS table is reduced to in-frame sequences with V and J assigned. These tables do not hold every clone; where another copy was compared, an unresolved V gene accounts for under half, and the others remain unexplained. Present in this sample are roughly 250,000 clones, around 89% of which were seen just once. The leading ten clones occupy roughly 9% of the sample. Material: PBMCs or T cells enriched from blood (not recorded which). The receptor set was obtained from a man aged 35 to 55 who had recovered from COVID-19.

The chain is built from TRBV11-2 and TRBJ2-2; D is unclear. Germline CDR1 SGHAT, CDR2 FQNNGV. Deletions cut 1 base from V and 4 bases from J, with 16 bases between. The CDR3 has 17 residues. The CDR3 bases are TGTGCCAGCAGCTTAGTCGGTATGGCGGCCCTCACCGGGGAGCTGTTTTTT. This sequence encodes CASSLVGMAALTGELFF.

The chain uses TRBV24-1 and TRBJ2-3; TRBD2 might be the D (7 bases). The V and J ends lost 4 bases and 5 bases respectively, with 18 bases between them. The CDR3 spans 16 residues. Germline V gene lookup returns CDR1 KGHDR and CDR2 SFDVKD. CDR3 nucleotide sequence: TGTGCCACCAGTGAGAAACCTAGGGGGGGTGGAGATACGCAGTATTTT. It yields the protein CATSEKPRGGGDTQYF.

The chain is built from TRBV10-2 and TRBJ1-4; no clear D gene. The V gene's germline CDR1 is WSHSY and CDR2 SAAADI. The V and J ends lost 3 bases and 5 bases respectively, with 19 bases between them. This CDR3 is built from 17 residues. This CDR3 reads CASSDLFRGSPNEKLFF. CDR3 nucleotide sequence: TGCGCCAGCAGTGATTTGTTCCGGGGTAGCCCCAATGAAAAACTGTTTTTT.

This clone was detected only a few times. This chain uses TRBV15 with TRBJ2-2, with 9 bases fitting TRBD2. This CDR3 is 17 amino acids long. Germline loops: CDR1 LNHNV, CDR2 YYDKDF (reference sequence). V lost 3 bases and J lost 4; bases outside the gene matches: 9. The CDR3 DNA reads as TGTGCCACCAGCAGCACCCTAGCGGGACCCCTCACCGGGGAGCTGTTTTTT. Encoded protein: CATSSTLAGPLTGELFF.